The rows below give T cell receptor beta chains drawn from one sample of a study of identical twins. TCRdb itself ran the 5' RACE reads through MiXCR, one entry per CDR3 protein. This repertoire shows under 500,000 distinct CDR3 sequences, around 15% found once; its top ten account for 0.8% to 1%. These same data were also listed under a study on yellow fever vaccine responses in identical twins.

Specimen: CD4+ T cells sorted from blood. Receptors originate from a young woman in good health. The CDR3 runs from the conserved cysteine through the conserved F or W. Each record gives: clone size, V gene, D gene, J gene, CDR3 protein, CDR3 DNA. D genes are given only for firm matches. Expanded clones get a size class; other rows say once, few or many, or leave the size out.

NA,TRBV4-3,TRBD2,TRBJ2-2,CASSRGLAGGANTGELFF,TGCGCCAGCAGCCGCGGACTAGCGGGAGGGGCGAACACCGGGGAGCTGTTTTTT
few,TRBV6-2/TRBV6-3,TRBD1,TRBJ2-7,CASSLQAPGTGDLREQYF,TGTGCCAGCAGTTTACAAGCTCCCGGGACAGGGGATCTCCGCGAGCAGTACTTC
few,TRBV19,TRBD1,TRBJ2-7,CASSIQGATPPYEQYF,TGTGCCAGTAGTATACAGGGGGCAACACCCCCCTACGAGCAGTACTTC
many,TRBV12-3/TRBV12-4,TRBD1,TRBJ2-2,CASRRQGTTGELFF,TGTGCCAGCAGACGACAGGGGACAACCGGGGAGCTGTTTTTT
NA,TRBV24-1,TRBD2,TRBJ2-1,CATSEASGGSNEQFF,TGTGCCACCAGTGAGGCTAGCGGGGGATCCAATGAGCAGTTCTTC
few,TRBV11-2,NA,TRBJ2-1,CASSLVGGKGNEQFF,TGTGCCAGCAGCTTAGTGGGCGGGAAGGGGAATGAGCAGTTCTTC
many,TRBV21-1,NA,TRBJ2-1,CASSRPTVAGHNEQFF,TGTGCCAGCAGCAGACCGACGGTTGCCGGGCACAATGAGCAGTTCTTC
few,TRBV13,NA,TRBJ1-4,CASSLAGGRTASLFF,TGTGCCAGCAGCTTAGCGGGCGGGAGGACAGCAAGCCTGTTTTTT
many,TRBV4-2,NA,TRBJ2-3,CASSQDGAEGDTQYF,TGTGCCAGCAGCCAAGACGGGGCAGAAGGAGATACGCAGTATTTT
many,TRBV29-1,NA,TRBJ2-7,CSVAVTGTEQYF,TGCAGCGTTGCCGTAACAGGGACCGAGCAGTACTTC
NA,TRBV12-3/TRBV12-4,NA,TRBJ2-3,CASSLSSWGADTQYF,TGTGCCAGCAGTTTATCTTCCTGGGGCGCAGATACGCAGTATTTT
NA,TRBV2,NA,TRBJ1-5,CASSDDRNNQPQHF,TGTGCCAGCAGTGATGACAGGAACAATCAGCCCCAGCATTTT
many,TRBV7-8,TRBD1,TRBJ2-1,CASSLGGQGPYNEQFF,TGTGCCAGCAGCTTAGGGGGACAGGGACCCTACAATGAGCAGTTCTTC
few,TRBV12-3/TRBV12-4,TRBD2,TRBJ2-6,CASSFSGRAGANVLTF,TGTGCCAGCAGTTTCTCTGGGAGGGCTGGGGCCAACGTCCTGACTTTC
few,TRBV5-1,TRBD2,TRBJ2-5,CASSLGLAGLQETQYF,TGCGCCAGCAGCTTGGGACTAGCGGGACTTCAAGAGACCCAGTACTTC
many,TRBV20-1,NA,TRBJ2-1,CSAPTSSHSNEQFF,TGCAGTGCACCAACTAGCTCTCATTCCAATGAGCAGTTCTTC
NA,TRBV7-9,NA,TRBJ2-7,CASSLGTQESEQYF,TGTGCCAGCAGCTTAGGGACACAAGAGTCCGAGCAGTACTTC
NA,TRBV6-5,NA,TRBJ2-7,CASKTGTIVYF,TGTGCCAGCAAAACCGGGACCATAGTTTACTTC
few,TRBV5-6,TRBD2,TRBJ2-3,CASSRTSGLDTQYF,TGTGCCAGCAGCCGGACTAGCGGCTTGGATACGCAGTATTTT
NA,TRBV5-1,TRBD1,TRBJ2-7,CASSLEQGAQEQYF,TGCGCCAGCAGCTTGGAACAGGGGGCGCAGGAGCAGTACTTC
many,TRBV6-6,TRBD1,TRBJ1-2,CASSRQGSSGYTF,TGTGCCAGCAGTCGACAGGGAAGCAGTGGCTACACCTTC
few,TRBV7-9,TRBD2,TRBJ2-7,CASSLTAGALSYEQYF,TGTGCCAGCAGCTTAACGGCGGGAGCGCTCTCCTACGAGCAGTACTTC
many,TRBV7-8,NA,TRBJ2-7,CASSFSDGLSYEQYF,TGTGCCAGCAGCTTCTCGGACGGCTTATCCTACGAGCAGTACTTC
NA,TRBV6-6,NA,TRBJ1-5,CASSPNSEPQHF,TGTGCCAGCAGCCCGAACTCGGAGCCCCAGCATTTT
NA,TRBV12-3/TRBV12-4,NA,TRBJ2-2,CASRPGSPNTGELFF,TGTGCCAGCAGGCCCGGGTCCCCAAACACCGGGGAGCTGTTTTTT
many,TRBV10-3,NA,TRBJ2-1,CAINGGPDEQFF,TGTGCCATCAATGGAGGGCCGGATGAGCAGTTCTTC
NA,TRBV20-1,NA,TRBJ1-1,CSARVKDFEAFF,TGCAGTGCTAGAGTTAAGGATTTTGAAGCTTTCTTT
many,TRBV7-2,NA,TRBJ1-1,CASSSQGMNTEAFF,TGTGCCAGCAGCTCCCAGGGGATGAACACTGAAGCTTTCTTT
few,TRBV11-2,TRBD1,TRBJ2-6,CASSRDRGLGGANVLTF,TGTGCCAGCAGTCGGGACAGGGGACTCGGTGGGGCCAACGTCCTGACTTTC
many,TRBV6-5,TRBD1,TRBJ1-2,CASSYARTGGGYGYTF,TGTGCCAGCAGTTACGCCCGGACAGGAGGGGGCTATGGCTACACCTTC
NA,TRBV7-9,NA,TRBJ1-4,CASSPPRGHANEKLFF,TGTGCCAGCAGCCCCCCCAGGGGACACGCTAATGAAAAACTGTTTTTT
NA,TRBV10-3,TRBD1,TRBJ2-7,CAISESPGQGASEQYF,TGTGCCATCAGTGAGTCGCCGGGACAGGGGGCGAGTGAGCAGTACTTC
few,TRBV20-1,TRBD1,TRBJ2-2,CSAPRQGPTGELFF,TGCAGTGCTCCCAGACAGGGACCCACCGGGGAGCTGTTTTTT
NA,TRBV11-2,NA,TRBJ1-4,CASSTQRSNEKLFF,TGTGCCAGCAGCACTCAGCGATCTAATGAAAAACTGTTTTTT
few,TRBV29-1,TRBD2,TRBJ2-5,CSALAGGPLETQYF,TGCAGCGCCTTAGCGGGAGGGCCTTTAGAGACCCAGTACTTC
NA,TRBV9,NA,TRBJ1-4,CASSVVAQLNEKLFF,TGTGCCAGCAGCGTCGTCGCCCAGCTTAATGAAAAACTGTTTTTT
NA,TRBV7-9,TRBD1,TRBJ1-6,CASSLAQAGQALHF,TGTGCCAGCAGCTTAGCGCAGGCCGGACAGGCCCTCCACTTT
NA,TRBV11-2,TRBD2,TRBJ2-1,CASSPWGLAGAISSYNEQFF,TGTGCCAGCAGCCCCTGGGGGCTAGCGGGGGCCATTAGCTCCTACAATGAGCAGTTCTTC
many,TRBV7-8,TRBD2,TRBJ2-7,CASSLAVGTSGRGNEQYF,TGTGCCAGCAGCTTAGCGGTCGGGACTAGCGGGAGGGGCAACGAGCAGTACTTC
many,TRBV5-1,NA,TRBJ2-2,CASSWSTNDIPLGELFF,TGCGCCAGCAGCTGGTCGACAAACGATATCCCTTTAGGGGAGCTGTTTTTT
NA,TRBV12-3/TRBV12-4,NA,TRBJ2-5,CASIGSGRGLGETQYF,TGTGCCAGCATCGGCTCTGGCAGGGGTCTTGGAGAGACCCAGTACTTC
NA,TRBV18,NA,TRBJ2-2,CASTQIQGSNTGELFF,TGTGCCAGCACCCAAATACAGGGATCGAACACCGGGGAGCTGTTTTTT
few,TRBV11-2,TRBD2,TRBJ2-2,CASSPSSFGLAGGRGELFF,TGTGCCAGCAGCCCATCATCCTTCGGACTAGCGGGAGGTCGCGGGGAGCTGTTTTTT
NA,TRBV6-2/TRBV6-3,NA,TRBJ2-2,CASSYGRVRPGELFF,TGTGCCAGCAGTTACGGCCGGGTTCGTCCCGGGGAGCTGTTTTTT
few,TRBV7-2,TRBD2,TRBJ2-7,CASSLKAGDTYEQYF,TGTGCCAGCAGCTTAAAAGCGGGGGATACCTACGAGCAGTACTTC
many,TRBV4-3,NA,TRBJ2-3,CASSSQADPTSTDTQYF,TGCGCCAGCAGCTCCCAGGCGGACCCCACAAGCACAGATACGCAGTATTTT
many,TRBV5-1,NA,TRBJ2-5,CASRIGQLQETQYF,TGCGCCAGCCGGATAGGACAGTTACAAGAGACCCAGTACTTC
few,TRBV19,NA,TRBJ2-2,CASTQPVRGNTGELFF,TGTGCCAGTACCCAACCCGTGAGGGGGAACACCGGGGAGCTGTTTTTT
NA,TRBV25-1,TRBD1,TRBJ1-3,CASSVGTVANTIYF,TGTGCCAGCAGTGTCGGGACAGTGGCAAACACCATATATTTT